These 30 T cell receptor beta chains originate from one sample sequenced in a study of blood T cells in healthy people across ages. For the second PCR, which ran for roughly 6 to 11 cycles, a sample-barcoded 5' primer and a J-beta primer mix were used. TCRdb re-derived calls from the 5' RACE reads in MiXCR, one entry per CDR3 protein. The sample includes about 670,000 distinct CDR3 sequences, about 43% of them seen just once. The sample was blood. Receptors were obtained from a man older than 75 in good health.

The gene calls are TRBV7-6 and TRBJ2-1; 14 bases line up with TRBD2. The CDR3 sequence is 15 residues long. V dropped 5 bases and J dropped 8; count of bases not matched to a gene: 5. Per germline, CDR1 SGHVS and CDR2 FNYEAQ. The CDR3 loop reads CASSGTSGRGDEQFF. The CDR3 DNA follows: TGTGCCAGCAGCGGGACTAGCGGGAGAGGCGATGAGCAGTTCTTC.

The chain links TRBV7-9 to TRBJ1-4, with D unclear. Trimming stripped 1 base from V and 7 bases from J, with 10 bases between. The CDR3 is 14 residues long. Germline CDR1 and CDR2: SEHNR and FQNEAQ (reference sequence). As DNA, the CDR3 is TGTGCCAGCAGCTTAGGCGCGTTGGGTGAAAAACTGTTTTTT. Residues: CASSLGALGEKLFF.

The J gene is TRBJ1-2, the V gene TRBV9; D gene unclear. Per the germline V gene, CDR1 is SGDLS and CDR2 is YYNGEE. There are 14 residues in the CDR3. V gave up 4 bases and J gave up 2 bases, with 12 bases separating them. CDR3 sequence reads: CASSPSGENYGYTF. The CDR3 nucleotides read TGTGCCAGCAGCCCTAGTGGGGAGAACTATGGCTACACCTTC.

This clonotype has a count of ten or more. The J gene is TRBJ2-7, the V gene TRBV27, with 10 bases aligning to TRBD1. This CDR3 contains 16 residues. V was clipped by 3 bases and J by 6 bases; unmatched bases: 11. CDR1 and CDR2 (germline): MNHEY, SMNVEV (reference sequence). The DNA for the CDR3 is TGTGCCAGCAGTTTGGGGGACAGGGGCCATCAGGTCGAGCAGTACTTC. The encoded protein is CASSLGDRGHQVEQYF.

The chain combines TRBV20-1 with TRBJ1-6; D ambiguous. The length of the CDR3 is 15 residues. Deletions cut 6 bases from V and 7 bases from J, with 19 bases between. The germline gives CDR1 DFQATT, CDR2 SNEGSKA (reference sequence). The CDR3 spells CSAPNKRTPNSPLHF. The DNA for the CDR3 is TGCAGTGCCCCGAATAAGAGGACGCCAAATTCACCCCTCCACTTT.

The chain's CDR3 is CASNRTGMNEQYF. In DNA form, the CDR3 reads TGCGCCAGCAATAGGACAGGGATGAACGAGCAGTACTTC. The chain uses TRBV5-1 and TRBJ2-7, with TRBD1 matching 8 bases. Germline V gene lookup returns CDR1 SGHRS and CDR2 YFSETQ. The CDR3 is 13 residues long. J lost 5 bases, V lost 6 bases, and 7 bases had no gene match. The whole variable domain, remainder taken from reference TRBV5-1 and TRBJ2-7, is KAGVTQTPRYLIKTRGQQVTLSCSPISGHRSVSWYQQTPGQGLQFLFEYFSETQRNKGNFPGRFSGRQFSNSRSEMNVSTLELGDSALYLCASNRTGMNEQYFGPGTRLTVT.

About this clonotype itself: One junction end disagrees with the germline gene, perhaps due to a read error. The chain recombines TRBV19 with TRBJ2-2; possible D gene TRBD2, 6 bases. Per germline, CDR1 LNHDA and CDR2 SQIVND (reference sequence). This CDR3 region has 15 residues. The CDR3 coding sequence is TGTGCCAGTAGTATTAGCCGGGAGAACGCCGGGGAGCTGTTTTTT. Translation gives CASSISRENAGELFF.

In the case of this clonotype: The junction departs from germline at one end; a sequencing error may be responsible. V gene TRBV7-9 combines with J gene TRBJ2-5; no clear D gene. The CDR3 has 14 amino acids. The V gene's germline CDR1 is SEHNR and CDR2 FQNEAQ (reference sequence). CDR3 protein: CASSVAQVQETQYF. The CDR3 DNA reads TGTGCCAGCAGCGTAGCCCAGGTACAAGAGACCCAGTACTTC.

The chain carries TRBV12-3 or TRBV12-4 and TRBJ1-2; the D is unclear. The CDR3 is made up of 16 amino acids. V gave up 3 bases and J gave up 6 bases, with 20 bases separating them. The CDR3 DNA follows: TGTGCCAGCAGTTTTCGTACCGGGAGAGGTGGAGATGGCTACACCTTC. It translates to CASSFRTGRGGDGYTF.

The gene calls are TRBV28 and TRBJ2-1; 7 positions agree with TRBD1. Germline CDR1 and CDR2: MDHEN and SYDVKM. V shed 6 bases, J shed 6 bases, and the junction held 8 bases outside the gene matches. This CDR3 has 14 amino acids. The CDR3 nucleotides read TGTGCCAGCAGCATACCGGGACAGTTCAATGAGCAGTTCTTC. This gives the protein CASSIPGQFNEQFF.

This clonotype occurred a few times. V is TRBV28 and J is TRBJ2-3; D ambiguous. The CDR3 runs to 13 residues. Germline assignment: CDR1 MDHEN and CDR2 SYDVKM. Trimming stripped 7 bases from V and 5 bases from J, with 13 bases between. CDR3 region: CASKDHVIDTQYF. CDR3 bases: TGTGCCAGCAAAGACCACGTTATAGATACGCAGTATTTT.

The chain employs TRBV20-1 and TRBJ2-5; the D gene is possibly TRBD2 (6 bases). The germline V and J ends were trimmed by 5 bases and 11 bases, with 27 bases remaining between them. The CDR3 extends over 15 amino acids. CDR1 DFQATT and CDR2 SNEGSKA come from the germline V gene (reference sequence). The chain's CDR3 is CSARIAAGAYNEQYF. The CDR3 nucleotides read TGCAGTGCTCGAATAGCGGCCGGAGCCTACAATGAGCAGTACTTC.

The chain couples TRBV5-1 to TRBJ2-5, with a weak D call TRBD1 (6 bases). The CDR3 spans 14 residues. Trimming took off 5 bases at V and 2 bases at J, with 13 bases between the two ends. Germline values: CDR1 SGHRS, CDR2 YFSETQ. The CDR3 DNA sequence: TGCGCCAGCAGAATCGGGACACCTCAAGAGACCCAGTACTTC. Amino acid sequence: CASRIGTPQETQYF.

This clonotype has just a few counts. The rearrangement links TRBV6-5 to TRBJ1-6, with 7 positions matching TRBD1. CDR1 is MNHEY, CDR2 SVGAGI, per germline. J was trimmed by 5 bases and V by 6 bases; bases with no gene match: 7. The CDR3 runs 15 residues. The DNA of the CDR3 is TGTGCCAGCAGGGATCAAGGACAGGATAATTCACCCCTCCACTTT. It translates to CASRDQGQDNSPLHF.

The chain has TRBV5-1 and TRBJ1-2, with unresolved D. The length of the CDR3 is 15 residues. Germline CDR1 reads SGHRS; CDR2 reads YFSETQ. V was cut by 4 bases and J by 7 bases, with 20 bases left in between. CDR3 bases: TGCGCCAGCAGCCCGGAGGGCGGCGTTGCGGGTGGCTACACCTTC. Translated, it gives CASSPEGGVAGGYTF. Supplemented by reference TRBV5-1 and TRBJ1-2, the full variable domain reads KAGVTQTPRYLIKTRGQQVTLSCSPISGHRSVSWYQQTPGQGLQFLFEYFSETQRNKGNFPGRFSGRQFSNSRSEMNVSTLELGDSALYLCASSPEGGVAGGYTFGSGTRLTVV.

This clonotype occurred a few times. The CDR3: CASSYLPSGYNEQFF. CDR3 coding DNA: TGTGCCAGCAGTTATTTGCCTAGCGGATACAATGAGCAGTTCTTC. The rearrangement uses TRBV6-2 or TRBV6-3 and TRBJ2-1; 7 nucleotides match TRBD2. Germline CDR1 is MNHEY and CDR2 is SVGEGT. V lost 3 bases to trimming and J lost 4 bases; unmatched junction nucleotides: 6. The CDR3 has 15 amino acids.

This clonotype was seen at least ten times. The rearrangement uses TRBV9 and TRBJ2-5; 7 nucleotides line up with TRBD1. After removal of 4 bases from V and 3 bases from J, the junction contained 12 bases not matched to a gene. Per the germline V gene, CDR1 is SGDLS and CDR2 is YYNGEE. CDR3 length equals 16 residues. CDR3 loop: CASSPTPTTGEETQYF. Written as DNA, the CDR3 is TGTGCCAGCAGCCCAACCCCAACCACAGGGGAAGAGACCCAGTACTTC.

The rearrangement joins TRBV9 to TRBJ2-5; 8 positions match TRBD2. The CDR3 loop spans 17 amino acids. Germline CDR1 reads SGDLS; CDR2 reads YYNGEE. The junction had 19 bases not matched to a gene; V was cut back by 1 base and J by 11 bases. The CDR3 nucleotides read TGTGCCAGCAGCGTACGTAGCGGGGCCCAGGGATACAATGAGCAGTACTTC. Protein sequence: CASSVRSGAQGYNEQYF. Full variable domain (remainder filled in from reference TRBV9 and TRBJ2-5): DSGVTQTPKHLITATGQRVTLRCSPRSGDLSVYWYQQSLDQGLQFLIQYYNGEERAKGNILERFSAQQFPDLHSELNLSSLELGDSALYFCASSVRSGAQGYNEQYFGPGTRLLVL.

This clonotype was detected only once. A much bigger clone sits one base away, suggesting this may be a read error. The chain joins TRBV4-2 to TRBJ2-3; D is ambiguous. The CDR3 consists of 12 residues. CDR1 is LGHNA, CDR2 YNFKEQ, per germline. This CDR3 is CVSSQPPNTQYF. The CDR3 coding sequence is TGTGTCAGCAGCCAACCCCCTAATACGCAGTATTTT.

This clonotype turned up a few times. The chain joins TRBV20-1 to TRBJ2-1; D call uncertain. This CDR3 contains 13 residues. Germline V gives CDR1 DFQATT, CDR2 SNEGSKA (reference sequence). Trimming shortened V by 1 base and J by 7 bases, and 11 bases separated the two germline ends. This CDR3 is CSARVGSSNEQFF. In nucleotides, the CDR3 is TGCAGTGCTAGAGTGGGCTCGTCGAATGAGCAGTTCTTC.

The chain joins TRBV18 to TRBJ2-7; 9 positions match TRBD1. This CDR3 spans 15 amino acids. The trim removed 2 bases at V and 2 bases at J, leaving 4 bases unmatched. CDR1 and CDR2 (germline): KGHSH, LQKENI. The CDR3 nucleotides read TGTGCCAGCTCACCAGGGACAGGGATGGCCTACGAGCAGTACTTC. Its protein is CASSPGTGMAYEQYF.

The CDR3 reads CSVERTGGTDTQYF. DNA for the CDR3: TGCAGCGTTGAACGGACAGGGGGCACAGATACGCAGTATTTT. The chain joins TRBV29-1 to TRBJ2-3; 9 nucleotides line up with TRBD1. There are 14 residues in the CDR3. With 2 bases clipped from V and 1 base from J, the junction kept 1 base outside the gene matches. CDR1 is SQVTM, CDR2 ANQGSEA, per germline.

The chain combines TRBV5-1 with TRBJ2-5; 8 bases agree with TRBD2. Germline V gene data show CDR1 as SGHRS and CDR2 as YFSETQ. The V gene end was trimmed by 1 base and the J gene end by 5 bases; junction bases not matched to a gene: 13. The CDR3 has 17 amino acids. The CDR3 is CASSLFGRAGDRETQYF. CDR3 DNA sequence: TGCGCCAGCAGCTTGTTTGGAAGAGCGGGAGACAGGGAGACCCAGTACTTC. Based on the CDR3 plus reference TRBV5-1 and TRBJ2-5, the full variable domain is KAGVTQTPRYLIKTRGQQVTLSCSPISGHRSVSWYQQTPGQGLQFLFEYFSETQRNKGNFPGRFSGRQFSNSRSEMNVSTLELGDSALYLCASSLFGRAGDRETQYFGPGTRLLVL.

Ten or more counts support this clonotype. The rearrangement uses TRBV3-1 and TRBJ2-3, with D uncertain. Germline assignment: CDR1 LGHDT and CDR2 YNNKEL (reference sequence). V was clipped by 3 bases and J by 2 bases, with 6 bases between them. The CDR3 covers 13 residues. For the CDR3, the DNA is TGTGCCAGCAGCCACAGGAACACAGATACGCAGTATTTT. It translates to CASSHRNTDTQYF.

The chain carries TRBV20-1 and TRBJ2-7, with D perhaps given as TRBD1 or TRBD2 (5 bases each). CDR1 and CDR2 from the germline V gene are DFQATT and SNEGSKA (reference sequence). V was pared by 1 base and J by 0 bases, with 19 bases between. The CDR3 is made up of 17 amino acids. For the CDR3, the DNA is TGCAGTGCTAGAGGGGGCACAGAGGGCAGGAACTCCTACGAGCAGTACTTC. This sequence encodes CSARGGTEGRNSYEQYF.

This clonotype was counted a few times. The V and J genes are TRBV18 and TRBJ2-2; possible D gene TRBD2, 5 bases. This CDR3 is 16 amino acids long. Trimming pared 1 base from V and 4 bases from J, leaving 13 bases between. Germline V gene data show CDR1 as KGHSH and CDR2 as LQKENI. As DNA, the CDR3 is TGTGCCAGCTCACCACAGGATCGGGGTGGCACCGGGGAGCTGTTTTTT. Its translation is CASSPQDRGGTGELFF.

A note on this clonotype: A much larger clone lies one base from this, so it may be a read error. This is likely a read error, given that the CDR3 carries no conserved phenylalanine or tryptophan at its end. V is TRBV20-1 and J is TRBJ2-5, with 7 positions matching TRBD1. CDR1 DFQATT and CDR2 SNEGSKA come from the germline V gene (reference sequence). V lost 4 bases, J lost 5 bases, and 10 bases stayed unmatched. The CDR3 length is 14 residues. CDR3 DNA: TGCAGTGCTAAAGACCACAGGGGAATGGAGACCCAGTACTTG. The encoded protein is CSAKDHRGMETQYL.

This clonotype was picked up a small number of times. V is TRBV15 and J is TRBJ2-6; D not resolved. V lost 3 bases, J lost 1 base, and 16 bases lay in between. There are 18 residues in the CDR3. Germline lookup yields CDR1 LNHNV and CDR2 YYDKDF (reference sequence). DNA of the CDR3: TGTGCCACCAGCAGGAGCCGGTTCCTGGCGTCTGGGGCCAACGTCCTGACTTTC. Amino acids: CATSRSRFLASGANVLTF.

This clonotype was observed at least ten times. This chain joins TRBV7-2 and TRBJ2-1; 9 positions match TRBD1. The length of the CDR3 is 12 residues. Germline V lookup: CDR1 SGHTA, CDR2 FQGNSA. With 5 bases clipped from V and 9 bases from J, the junction kept 2 bases outside the gene matches. Here the CDR3 reads CASSQDRGEQFF. In DNA, the CDR3 is TGTGCCAGCAGCCAGGACAGGGGTGAGCAGTTCTTC. The full variable domain, rest sourced from reference TRBV7-2 and TRBJ2-1, is GAGVSQSPSNKVTEKGKDVELRCDPISGHTALYWYRQSLGQGLEFLIYFQGNSAPDKSGLPSDRFSAERTGGSVSTLTIQRTQQEDSAVYLCASSQDRGEQFFGPGTRLTVL.

The chain recombines TRBV7-2 with TRBJ2-1, with a weak D call TRBD2 (6 bases). V dropped 5 bases and J dropped 4 bases, with 12 bases sitting between them. The V gene's germline CDR1 is SGHTA and CDR2 FQGNSA. CDR3 length equals 14 residues. The CDR3 sequence: CASSLNAGYNEQFF. The CDR3 region has the DNA TGTGCCAGCAGCCTCAACGCGGGGTACAATGAGCAGTTCTTC.